These T cell receptor beta chains were read from a single sample in a study of T cells in Graves' hyperthyroidism and ophthalmopathy. TCRdb redid the calling of the multiplex PCR reads with MiXCR, one entry per CDR3 protein. The sample records fewer than 900,000 distinct CDR3 sequences, around 20% being singletons. Sequencing was done on a sample of blood. The receptors shown here come from a woman between 45 and 65 years old with Graves' hyperthyroidism that later progressed to Graves' ophthalmopathy. Each CDR3 is given with its conserved first and last residue. The D gene is left open where the match is weak. Clone sizes are given selectively: once, few, many, or a class where the clone is expanded.

D	V	size	J	length	DNA	CDR3
.	TRBV12-3/TRBV12-4	many	TRBJ1-5	14	TGTGCCAGCAGGGGGACGGCGAGTAATCAGCCCCAGCATTTT	CASRGTASNQPQHF
TRBD1	TRBV10-3	.	TRBJ2-3	16	TGTGCCATCAGTGAGTCTAGACAGGGGGCACAAGATACGCAGTATTTT	CAISESRQGAQDTQYF
.	TRBV9	.	TRBJ1-2	15	TGTGCCAGCAGCGTAGCAGTAGGGTCGAGCTATGGCTACACCTTC	CASSVAVGSSYGYTF
TRBD1	TRBV6-2/TRBV6-3	few	TRBJ1-5	18	TGTGCCAGCAGTTACTCGACCGGGACAGGTTTAGCAAATCAGCCCCAGCATTTT	CASSYSTGTGLANQPQHF
.	TRBV19	few	TRBJ2-7	13	TGTGCCAGTAGTACGGGGAACTACGAGGAGCAGTACTTC	CASSTGNYEEQYF
TRBD2	TRBV27	many	TRBJ2-1	15	TGTGCCAGCAGTTTTTGGCTAGCGGGGGGCAATGAGCAGTTCTTC	CASSFWLAGGNEQFF
TRBD1	TRBV11-2	many	TRBJ2-1	16	TGTGCCAGCAGGCCGTCCGGGACAGGGAGTATCCATGAGCAGTTCTTC	CASRPSGTGSIHEQFF
.	TRBV20-1	few	TRBJ1-4	15	TGCAGTGCCTTCAAGGGGGGGGCCCGGGGGGAAAAACTGTTTTTT	CSAFKGGARGEKLFF
TRBD1	TRBV12-3/TRBV12-4	many	TRBJ1-5	15	TGTGCCAGCAGGAGAAGCGGACAGGGGGAATTGGACCAGCATTTT	CASRRSGQGELDQHF
.	TRBV2	many	TRBJ2-1	15	TGTGCCAGCAGTGAACCGGCTAAGGGCAATAATGAGCAGTTCTTC	CASSEPAKGNNEQFF
.	TRBV20-1	many	TRBJ1-5	15	TGCAGTGCAAGAGTGGGGGGCACGGGCAATCAGCCCCAGCATTTT	CSARVGGTGNQPQHF
TRBD1	TRBV2	few	TRBJ2-5	16	TGTGTCAGCAGTACGCCGGGACAGGGGGCCCGAAAGACCCAGTACTTC	CVSSTPGQGARKTQYF
.	TRBV30	few	TRBJ2-2	14	TGTGCCTGGAGTGTTATGAGGAACACCGGGGAGCTGTTTTTT	CAWSVMRNTGELFF
.	TRBV30	.	TRBJ2-5	13	TGTGCCTGGAGTGTCGGTCTAGCCGAGGCCCAGTACTTC	CAWSVGLAEAQYF
TRBD1	TRBV2	.	TRBJ1-2	13	TGTGCCAGCAGGTGGACAGGGGAGGCTGACTACACCTTC	CASRWTGEADYTF
TRBD1	TRBV20-1	few	TRBJ2-3	15	TGCAGTCCAGGACAGGGGGATTTAGGTAGAGATACGCAGTATTTT	CSPGQGDLGRDTQYF
.	TRBV6-1	.	TRBJ2-3	13	TGTGCCAGCAGAGCCCGGGGTACAGATACGCAGTATTTT	CASRARGTDTQYF
.	TRBV5-1	many	TRBJ2-7	14	TGCGCCAGCAGCTTGGTTGTGGGCTCCTACGAGCAGTACTTC	CASSLVVGSYEQYF
.	TRBV2	few	TRBJ2-1	14	TGTGCCAGCAGGGAAACCCGGCCCGCCAATGAGCAGTTCTTC	CASRETRPANEQFF
.	TRBV4-1	few	TRBJ2-1	15	TGCGCCAGCAGCCAAGAGGTGGCTAGCTATGGTGAGCAGTTCTTC	CASSQEVASYGEQFF
TRBD1	TRBV7-7	many	TRBJ2-7	15	TGTGCTAGCAGCTTAGGTACAGGGGGTTCCTACGAGCAGTACTTC	CASSLGTGGSYEQYF
.	TRBV6-1	few	TRBJ1-5	14	TGTGCCAGCAGTGCAGGGTATAGCAATCAGCCCCAGCATTTT	CASSAGYSNQPQHF
.	TRBV12-3/TRBV12-4	.	TRBJ1-5	13	TGTGCCAGCAGTTTAGGGTTTGGGCAGCCCCAGCATTTT	CASSLGFGQPQHF
.	TRBV13	.	TRBJ1-5	16	TGTGCCAGCAGCTTAGGTAGCAGGGGCATCAATCAGCCCCAGCATTTT	CASSLGSRGINQPQHF
TRBD1	TRBV20-1	few	TRBJ2-7	13	TGCAGTCTCCTAGGACAGGGGCGGGACGAGCAGTACTTC	CSLLGQGRDEQYF
.	TRBV19	few	TRBJ2-1	12	TGTGCCAGTAGTATTATAGCAAGTGAGCAGTTCTTC	CASSIIASEQFF
.	TRBV2	many	TRBJ1-2	12	TGTGCCAGCAGTGAACAGGGGAACGGCTACACCTTC	CASSEQGNGYTF
TRBD1	TRBV18	many	TRBJ1-2	16	TGTGCCAGCTCACGGGACAGGGAGGCGTGGGACTATGGCTACACCTTC	CASSRDREAWDYGYTF
TRBD2	TRBV18	.	TRBJ2-5	18	TGTGCCAGCTCACCATCCAGCGGGGGGGCCAGGCGCCAAGAGACCCAGTACTTC	CASSPSSGGARRQETQYF
.	TRBV30	many	TRBJ1-1	13	TGTGCCTGGAGTGTGGGCAGCAACACTGAAGCTTTCTTT	CAWSVGSNTEAFF
TRBD1	TRBV7-9	.	TRBJ2-1	14	TGTGCCAGCACCTCGGGGACAGGGTACAATGAGCAGTTCTTC	CASTSGTGYNEQFF
TRBD1	TRBV20-1	.	TRBJ1-6	17	TGCAGTGCTAGAGTTTTGTGGACAGGGACCTATAATTCACCCCTCCACTTT	CSARVLWTGTYNSPLHF
.	TRBV3-1	many	TRBJ1-6	14	TGTGCCAGCAGCCACGAGGAGGGGCTTTCACCCCTCCACTTT	CASSHEEGLSPLHF
.	TRBV13	many	TRBJ1-1	17	TGTGCCAGCAGCTTAACGGTTACGGGGGGCTTATGGACTGAAGCTTTCTTT	CASSLTVTGGLWTEAFF
TRBD1	TRBV30	few	TRBJ1-6	16	TGTGCCTGGAGTCATCGACAGGGAAGCTATAATTCACCCCTCCACTTT	CAWSHRQGSYNSPLHF
.	TRBV6-5	.	TRBJ2-3	16	TGTGCCAGCAGTTACTCGAGGGTAAAGGGCGCAGATACGCAGTATTTT	CASSYSRVKGADTQYF
TRBD1	TRBV2	few	TRBJ2-7	15	TGTGCCAGCAGTGCCGGGACAGAGAGCTCCTACGAGCAGTACTTC	CASSAGTESSYEQYF
.	TRBV3-1	many	TRBJ2-2	16	TGTGCCAGCAGCCAAGGACACCTTGCGAACACCGGGGAGCTGTTTTTT	CASSQGHLANTGELFF
.	TRBV20-1	.	TRBJ1-2	13	TGCAGTGTTAGAGGAGACTCCCCAAATGGCTACACCTTC	CSVRGDSPNGYTF
.	TRBV2	.	TRBJ1-2	14	TGTGCCAGCAGGCAGACAGCGACTAACTATGGCTACACCTTC	CASRQTATNYGYTF